Listed below are T cell receptor beta chains from one sample, sequenced in a study of patients and donors after allogeneic stem cell transplantation. One entry per CDR3 protein, called by TCRdb with MiXCR from the RT-PCR reads. The sample lists fewer than 250,000 distinct CDR3 sequences, 13% to 15% seen once, with about 9.9% in the top ten. Material for sequencing was blood, either unsorted or a sorted T cell fraction (not recorded which). These TCRs come from a human donor who was either an allogeneic HSCT recipient or a stem cell or donor lymphocyte infusion donor (not recorded which). It is not recorded whose cells these are; they may come from a transplant donor. The CDR3 runs from the conserved cysteine through the conserved F or W. The order of the fields is clone size, V gene, J gene, D gene, CDR3 DNA, CDR3 protein. A D gene is named only where the DNA matches it firmly. The size entry is marked missing in some rows and otherwise reads once, few, many or a size class.

few,TRBV7-9,TRBJ1-3,NA,TGTGCCAGCAGCTTAGTCTTTCTCACAGGGAAAAGAAACACCATATATTTT,CASSLVFLTGKRNTIYF
many,TRBV4-3,TRBJ1-4,NA,TGCGCCAGCAGCGCAGAGGGAGTCGGTTTTGAAAAACTGTTTTTT,CASSAEGVGFEKLFF
NA,TRBV5-1,TRBJ1-4,NA,TGCGCCAGCAGCCCAACGCAGGCGGGGGCGGAAAAACTGTTTTTT,CASSPTQAGAEKLFF
few,TRBV2,TRBJ1-2,NA,TGTGCCAGCAGTGATGACGGAACCTATGGCTACACCTTC,CASSDDGTYGYTF
NA,TRBV18,TRBJ2-5,NA,TGTGCCAGCTCGCCCCGGGATACCCAAGAGACCCAGTACTTC,CASSPRDTQETQYF
large,TRBV5-6,TRBJ2-5,NA,TGTGCCAGCAGCGGGGGCCAATGGACCCAGTACTTC,CASSGGQWTQYF
few,TRBV20-1,TRBJ1-5,NA,TGCAGTGCTAATAGGATGGTCAGCAATCAGCCCCAGCATTTT,CSANRMVSNQPQHF
NA,TRBV19,TRBJ2-1,TRBD2,TGTGCCAGTAATGGGGGGGGAGGGTCCTACAATGAGCAGTTCTTC,CASNGGGGSYNEQFF
NA,TRBV20-1,TRBJ2-5,TRBD1,TGCAGTGCTAGAGAGGACAGGGGGAGTAGGGCAGGAGAGACCCAGTACTTC,CSAREDRGSRAGETQYF
NA,TRBV15,TRBJ2-2,TRBD2,TGTGCCACCAGCAGAGCCGGACTAGCGGACACCGGGGAGCTGTTTTTT,CATSRAGLADTGELFF
many,TRBV29-1,TRBJ2-7,TRBD2,TGCAGCGTTGAAGGGACTAGCGGGAGGTCTAACGAGCAGTACTTC,CSVEGTSGRSNEQYF
many,TRBV5-6,TRBJ2-2,TRBD1,TGTGCCAGCAGCTTGGCCTTATGGACAGGGTCCGGGGAGCTGTTTTTT,CASSLALWTGSGELFF
once,TRBV24-1,TRBJ2-7,NA,TGTGCCACCAGTGATCGACGCTACGAGCAGTACTTC,CATSDRRYEQYF
many,TRBV20-1,TRBJ1-1,TRBD1,TGCAGTGCTGGCGGACAGGGGGACACTGAAGCTTTCTTT,CSAGGQGDTEAFF
NA,TRBV2,TRBJ2-5,TRBD2,TGTGCCAGCAGTCCAACGCCGACTAGCGGGGGGGCTCGTGAGACCCAGTACTTC,CASSPTPTSGGARETQYF
NA,TRBV5-4,TRBJ2-5,TRBD2,TGTGCCAGCAGCTCGCGACTAGCGGGAGGAAGAGAGACCCAGTACTTC,CASSSRLAGGRETQYF